The 8 T cell receptor beta chains in this list originate from one sample, sequenced in a study of neurological immune-mediated disorders. Each CDR3 protein is one row after TCRdb ran MiXCR on the 5' RACE reads. Here the sample spans about 27,000 distinct CDR3 sequences, approximately 2.7% being singletons. Sequences were obtained from PBMCs. The receptors stem from a woman between 45 and 60 years old with multiple sclerosis.

The sample holds many counts of this clonotype. The chain combines TRBV7-2 with TRBJ1-4; 8 bases line up with TRBD1. The ends lost 2 bases at V and 7 bases at J; junction bases unmatched: 6. Germline-derived CDR1 and CDR2 are SGHTA and FQGNSA. This CDR3 has 15 amino acids. CDR3 nucleotides: TGTGCCAGCAGCTTATCGACAGGGGCCGGTGAAAAACTGTTTTTT. As protein: CASSLSTGAGEKLFF.

This clonotype has ten or more counts. At one end the junction does not follow the germline gene, possibly because of a read error. The chain uses TRBV11-2 and TRBJ1-5, with D tentatively TRBD1 (6 bases). Germline V lookup: CDR1 SGHAT, CDR2 FQNNGV. The CDR3 extends over 15 amino acids. This chain's CDR3 is CASSPAGGRNQPQNF. CDR3 DNA sequence: TGTGCCAGCAGCCCGGCCGGGGGGCGCAATCAGCCCCAGAATTTT. The whole variable domain, filled in from reference TRBV11-2 and TRBJ1-5, reads EAGVAQSPRYKIIEKRQSVAFWCNPISGHATLYWYQQILGQGPKLLIQFQNNGVVDDSQLPKDRFSAERLKGVDSTLKIQPAKLEDSAVYLCASSPAGGRNQPQNFGDGTRLSIL.

This clonotype was recorded at least ten times. This sequence joins TRBV12-3 or TRBV12-4 and TRBJ2-1; D is ambiguous. With 3 bases removed from V and 1 base from J, the gap between germline ends came to 7 bases. CDR3 size: 14 residues. The CDR3, as DNA: TGTGCCAGCAGTTTGAGGCGGTCCTACAATGAGCAGTTCTTC. It specifies CASSLRRSYNEQFF.

This clonotype has a count of ten or more. CDR3 in DNA: TGCAGTGCTTTAGGGTGGAAGAGCACAGATACGCAGTATTTT. It encodes CSALGWKSTDTQYF. The J gene is TRBJ2-3, the V gene TRBV20-1; D uncertain. Germline CDR1 DFQATT, CDR2 SNEGSKA (reference sequence). There are 14 residues in the CDR3. V gave up 5 bases and J gave up 0 bases, with 12 bases separating them.

This clonotype has at least ten counts. This chain connects TRBV20-1 to TRBJ1-2, with TRBD1 as a possible D gene (5 bases). Trimming pared 1 base from V and 4 bases from J, leaving 7 bases between. The CDR3 consists of 12 residues. The germline V gene has CDR1 DFQATT and CDR2 SNEGSKA (reference sequence). The CDR3 spells CSARGGRYGYTF. In DNA, the CDR3 is TGCAGTGCTAGAGGGGGCCGCTATGGCTACACCTTC.

At least ten counts were recorded for this clonotype. The V and J genes are TRBV20-1 and TRBJ2-7; a weak D match, TRBD2 (6 bases). Germline V gene sequence: CDR1 DFQATT, CDR2 SNEGSKA (reference sequence). V lost 3 bases and J 6 bases, leaving 15 bases between the germline ends. The CDR3 totals 13 residues. The CDR3 bases are TGCAGTGCTAGCCGACTAGTCTGGAGCGAGCAGTACTTC. Translating gives CSASRLVWSEQYF.

This clonotype showed up many times. This sequence joins TRBV7-2 and TRBJ2-1; TRBD2 matches at 7 bases. This CDR3 contains 16 residues. Germline CDR1 SGHTA, CDR2 FQGNSA. The V gene end was trimmed by 2 bases and the J gene end by 4 bases; junction bases not matched to a gene: 8. The CDR3 loop is CASSLTSAGGYNEQFF. Written as DNA, the CDR3 is TGTGCCAGCAGCTTAACTAGCGCCGGAGGGTACAATGAGCAGTTCTTC.

This clonotype was counted ten times or more. The J gene is TRBJ2-1, the V gene TRBV7-9; 7 nucleotides agree with TRBD2. The CDR3 sequence is 15 residues long. From germline, CDR1 is SEHNR and CDR2 FQNEAQ (reference sequence). J gave up 3 bases and V 5 bases, and 7 bases lay outside the gene matches. This CDR3 is CASSDTTSLYNEQFF. CDR3 nucleotide sequence: TGTGCCAGCAGCGACACGACTAGCCTCTACAATGAGCAGTTCTTC. Full variable domain (outside the CDR3, taken from reference TRBV7-9 and TRBJ2-1): DTGVSQNPRHKITKRGQNVTFRCDPISEHNRLYWYRQTLGQGPEFLTYFQNEAQLEKSRLLSDRFSAERPKGSFSTLEIQRTEQGDSAMYLCASSDTTSLYNEQFFGPGTRLTVL.